What follows are 9 T cell receptor beta chains derived from one specimen sequenced in a study of blood T cell repertoires in COVID-19. Data came from immunoSEQ multiplex PCR; TCRdb stores just in-frame clones and leaves some out. Among approximately 380,000 clones, 88% were seen once, and the ten largest hold 1.2%. What was sequenced was PBMCs or T cells enriched from blood (not recorded which). These receptors originate from a woman aged 18-29 years who had recovered from COVID-19.

This clone was counted a single time. The chain carries TRBV4-1 and TRBJ2-5; maybe TRBD2 (6 bases). The CDR3 consists of 14 residues. Trimming removed 4 bases at V and 5 bases at J, with 14 bases between. CDR1 is MGHRA and CDR2 is YSYEKL in the germline V gene. CDR3 in amino acids: CASSPRTIRETQYF. The CDR3 DNA reads as TGCGCCAGCAGCCCTCGGACTATCCGGGAGACCCAGTACTTC.

The chain combines TRBV9 with TRBJ2-7; 8 bases agree with TRBD1. Per the germline V gene, CDR1 is SGDLS and CDR2 is YYNGEE. The CDR3 has 13 residues. V lost 3 bases to trimming and J lost 5 bases; unmatched junction nucleotides: 4. The CDR3 DNA sequence: TGTGCCAGCAGCGCAGGGGGCTGGGACGAGCAGTACTTC. It yields the protein CASSAGGWDEQYF.

This clone was recorded a few times. CDR3 loop: CASSKGHIGTEAFF. The CDR3 DNA follows: TGTGCCAGCAGCAAAGGACATATCGGTACTGAAGCTTTCTTT. The chain carries TRBV9 and TRBJ1-1, with D perhaps TRBD1 (5 bases). CDR1 SGDLS and CDR2 YYNGEE come from the germline V gene. Trimming left V 4 bases short and J 5 bases short, with 15 bases between. The length of the CDR3 is 14 residues. The whole variable domain, filled in from reference TRBV9 and TRBJ1-1, reads DSGVTQTPKHLITATGQRVTLRCSPRSGDLSVYWYQQSLDQGLQFLIQYYNGEERAKGNILERFSAQQFPDLHSELNLSSLELGDSALYFCASSKGHIGTEAFFGQGTRLTVV.

With respect to this clone: A read error may account for a junction end that differs from germline. This chain connects TRBV7-7 to TRBJ2-2; D might be TRBD2 (6 bases). This CDR3 spans 14 amino acids. Germline V CDR1 and CDR2: SSHAT, FNYEAQ (reference sequence). This CDR3 is CASSSGLHTGELFF. Written as DNA, the CDR3 is TGTGCTAGCAGCTCGGGACTCCACACCGGGGAGCTGTTTTTT.

This chain uses TRBV5-1 with TRBJ2-7; weak D call: TRBD2 (6 bases). V lost 4 bases and J lost 5, with 10 bases in between. Per the germline V gene, CDR1 is SGHRS and CDR2 is YFSETQ. This CDR3 comprises 12 residues. The CDR3 spells CASSRGGNEQYF. As DNA, the CDR3 is TGCGCCAGCAGCCGGGGAGGAAACGAGCAGTACTTC.

J is TRBJ2-1 and V is TRBV9, with D perhaps TRBD2 (5 bases). This CDR3 has 17 amino acids. Trimming took off 3 bases at V and 3 bases at J, with 19 bases between the two ends. CDR1 SGDLS and CDR2 YYNGEE come from the germline V gene. The CDR3 DNA sequence: TGTGCCAGCAGCGCCCGGGGATCAACCCCTTTCTACAATGAGCAGTTCTTC. It specifies CASSARGSTPFYNEQFF.

This rearrangement joins TRBV6-5 to TRBJ1-6; no reliable D call. The germline V and J ends were trimmed by 10 bases and 6 bases, with 16 bases remaining between them. Germline lookup yields CDR1 MNHEY and CDR2 SVGAGI. The CDR3 length is 14 residues. The CDR3 region is CATQTRVSNSPLHF. Written as DNA, the CDR3 is TGTGCCACCCAGACGAGGGTGTCTAATTCACCCCTCCACTTT.

The chain joins TRBV2 to TRBJ2-2; weak D call: TRBD1 (6 bases). Trimming shortened V by 6 bases and J by 3 bases, and 11 bases separated the two germline ends. Germline V gene lookup returns CDR1 SNHLY and CDR2 FYNNEI. This CDR3 spans 14 amino acids. CDR3 in DNA: TGTGCCAGCAGGGACAGCCCAGACACCGGGGAGCTGTTTTTT. It is translated as CASRDSPDTGELFF.

The chain has TRBV25-1 and TRBJ2-3; TRBD1 aligns across 8 bases. This CDR3 has 14 amino acids. V shed 3 bases, J shed 5 bases, and the junction held 4 bases outside the gene matches. The germline CDR1 and CDR2 sequences are MGHDK and SYGVNS. The CDR3 coding sequence is TGTGCCAGCAGTGAGGGACAGGACAGAGATACGCAGTATTTT. Amino acids: CASSEGQDRDTQYF.